The 11 T cell receptor beta chains below come from one sample, sequenced in a study of early T cells in non-severe SARS-CoV-2 infection. MiXCR, run by TCRdb on the 5' RACE reads, gives a single entry per CDR3 protein. The sample carries roughly 38,000 distinct CDR3 sequences, 4.5% to 7.5% recorded once. The sample was whole blood. The receptor source for this set is an adult who was a healthcare worker with PCR-confirmed SARS-CoV-2 infection or an uninfected control (not recorded which).

The table lists this clonotype with many counts. The J gene is TRBJ2-3, the V gene TRBV6-1; D remains unclear. V was trimmed by 1 base and J by 0 bases, leaving 5 bases between them. This CDR3 is built from 14 residues. The germline CDR1 and CDR2 sequences are MNHNS and SASEGT. The CDR3 loop reads CASSEGKSTDTQYF. DNA for the CDR3: TGTGCCAGCAGTGAAGGGAAGAGCACAGATACGCAGTATTTT.

This clonotype was recorded many times. The chain has TRBV7-2 and TRBJ1-5; D not resolved. V lost 6 bases, J lost 0 bases, and 15 bases lay in between. Germline V CDR1 and CDR2: SGHTA, FQGNSA. The CDR3 spans 16 residues. This chain's CDR3 is CASRFPRHYSNQPQHF. CDR3 DNA: TGTGCCAGCAGGTTCCCACGACACTATAGCAATCAGCCCCAGCATTTT.

This clonotype was observed many times. CDR3 nucleotide sequence: TGTGCCAGCAGCCCAGACAGGACCAAAGCCCGAAGGAAGGCTGAAGCTTTCTTT. Translated, it gives CASSPDRTKARRKAEAFF. The chain recombines TRBV5-6 with TRBJ1-1, with TRBD1 as a possible D gene (6 bases). Germline CDR1 is SGHDT and CDR2 is YYEEEE. The CDR3 spans 18 residues. V was cut by 4 bases and J by 6 bases, with 28 bases left in between.

Many counts were recorded for this clonotype. This chain connects TRBV6-5 to TRBJ2-7; no clear D. The germline gives CDR1 MNHEY, CDR2 SVGAGI. The CDR3 loop spans 13 amino acids. The germline V and J ends were trimmed by 5 bases and 7 bases, with 15 bases remaining between them. In nucleotides, the CDR3 is TGTGCCAGCAGTAGACCCCTATTGGGGGAGCAGTACTTC. Encoded protein: CASSRPLLGEQYF.

This clonotype was recorded at least ten times. The V call is TRBV29-1, the J call TRBJ1-3; D not resolved. This CDR3 is 12 amino acids long. Trimming took 0 bases from V and 4 from J, leaving 4 bases between them. The germline CDR1 and CDR2 sequences are SQVTM and ANQGSEA. In nucleotides, the CDR3 is TGCAGCGTTGAAGAATCGGGAAACACCATATATTTT. Translation: CSVEESGNTIYF.

This clonotype was observed many times. The rearrangement uses TRBV6-2 or TRBV6-3 and TRBJ1-1; no reliable D call. The CDR3 is 12 amino acids. V was clipped by 0 bases and J by 9 bases, with 8 bases between them. Germline CDR1 and CDR2: MNHEY and SVGEGT. CDR3 bases: TGTGCCAGCAGTTACTCAGGGCCAAAAGCTTTCTTT. This codes for CASSYSGPKAFF.

The table lists this clonotype with a few counts. This chain uses TRBV5-6 with TRBJ1-1; D is ambiguous. The V gene lost 0 bases and the J gene lost 5 bases, with 11 bases spanning the gap. There are 14 residues in the CDR3. Per the germline V gene, CDR1 is SGHDT and CDR2 is YYEEEE. CDR3 nucleotides: TGTGCCAGCAGCTTGGGAGTTCGGGTGACTGAAGCTTTCTTT. Translation: CASSLGVRVTEAFF.

The sample holds many counts of this clonotype. The gene calls are TRBV5-1 and TRBJ2-1; D possibly corresponds to TRBD2 (6 bases). From germline, CDR1 is SGHRS and CDR2 YFSETQ. This CDR3 has 15 residues. Trimming removed 2 bases from V and 2 bases from J, with 11 bases in between. The CDR3 DNA reads TGCGCCAGCAGCTTAGGGACTCCTACCTACAATGAGCAGTTCTTC. This sequence encodes CASSLGTPTYNEQFF.

This clonotype was recorded at least ten times. This sequence joins TRBV7-2 and TRBJ2-7; D gene uncertain. The CDR3 loop spans 11 amino acids. Germline V CDR1 and CDR2: SGHTA, FQGNSA. V lost 5 bases and J lost 3, with 5 bases in between. The DNA for the CDR3 is TGTGCCAGCAGCAATCTCTACGAGCAGTACTTC. This codes for CASSNLYEQYF.

This clonotype has a handful of counts. The chain has TRBV7-2 and TRBJ2-6; D is possibly TRBD1 or TRBD2 (5 bases each). The CDR3 length is 15 residues. CDR1 and CDR2 from the germline V gene are SGHTA and FQGNSA. Trimming left V 4 bases short and J 4 bases short, with 11 bases between. CDR3 coding DNA: TGTGCCAGCAGCTCCGACAGCGGCGGGGCCAACGTCCTGACTTTC. It translates to CASSSDSGGANVLTF.

The chain recombines TRBV20-1 with TRBJ1-1; 9 nucleotides agree with TRBD1. Looked up from germline, CDR1 is DFQATT and CDR2 is SNEGSKA (reference sequence). V shed 5 bases and J 0 bases; nucleotides not matched to a gene: 7. This CDR3 is 15 amino acids long. The CDR3 loop reads CSARTGGNVNTEAFF. For the CDR3, the DNA is TGCAGTGCTCGAACAGGGGGCAACGTGAACACTGAAGCTTTCTTT.